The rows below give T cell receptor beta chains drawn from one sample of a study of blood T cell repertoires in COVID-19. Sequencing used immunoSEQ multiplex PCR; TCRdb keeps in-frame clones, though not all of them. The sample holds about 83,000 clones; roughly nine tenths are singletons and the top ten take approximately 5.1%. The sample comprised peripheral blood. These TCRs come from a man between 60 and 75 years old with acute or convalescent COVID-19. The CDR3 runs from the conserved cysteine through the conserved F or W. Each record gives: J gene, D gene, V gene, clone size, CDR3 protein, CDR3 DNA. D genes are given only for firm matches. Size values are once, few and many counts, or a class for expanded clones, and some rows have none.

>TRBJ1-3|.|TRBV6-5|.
CASSYWGQGGNTIYF
TGTGCCAGCAGTTACTGGGGGCAGGGTGGAAACACCATATATTTT
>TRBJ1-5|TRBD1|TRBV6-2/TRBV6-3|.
CASSHRDRGPDNQPQHF
TGTGCCAGCAGTCACCGGGACAGGGGGCCTGACAATCAGCCCCAGCATTTT
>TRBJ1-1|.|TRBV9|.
CASSVGVGTEAFF
TGTGCCAGCAGCGTCGGGGTTGGCACTGAAGCTTTCTTT
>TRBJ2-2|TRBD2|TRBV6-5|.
CASTAGAGGTGELFF
TGTGCCAGCACGGCGGGAGCGGGGGGCACCGGGGAGCTGTTTTTT
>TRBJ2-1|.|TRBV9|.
CASSATQFF
TGTGCCAGCAGCGCTACCCAGTTCTTC
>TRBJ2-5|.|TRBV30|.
CAWTRVEAQETQYF
TGTGCCTGGACGCGGGTGGAAGCCCAAGAGACCCAGTACTTC
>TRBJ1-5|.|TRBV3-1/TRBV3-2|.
CASSQKGQGNQPQHF
TGTGCCAGCAGCCAAAAGGGCCAGGGAAATCAGCCCCAGCATTTT
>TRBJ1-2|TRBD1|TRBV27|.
CASSLSARTGFAGYTF
TGTGCCAGCAGTTTATCCGCCCGGACAGGGTTCGCTGGCTACACCTTC
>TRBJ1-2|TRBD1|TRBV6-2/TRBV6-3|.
CASSSLGQGARQHGYTF
TGTGCCAGCAGTTCCCTCGGACAGGGGGCGCGACAACATGGCTACACCTTC
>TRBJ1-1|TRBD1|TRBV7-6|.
CASSVGQGNTEAFF
TGTGCCAGCAGCGTCGGACAGGGAAATACTGAAGCTTTCTTT
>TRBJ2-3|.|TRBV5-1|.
CASSLAPGGTDTQYF
TGCGCCAGCAGCTTGGCTCCGGGGGGCACAGATACGCAGTATTTT
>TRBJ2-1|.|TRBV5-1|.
CASSLSGGGYNEQFF
TGCGCCAGCAGCTTGTCGGGGGGCGGTTACAATGAGCAGTTCTTC
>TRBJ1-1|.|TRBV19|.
CASRVGGTEAFF
TGTGCCAGTAGGGTGGGGGGGACTGAAGCTTTCTTT
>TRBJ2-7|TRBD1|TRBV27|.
CASSSGTGGSGEQYF
TGTGCCAGCAGTAGTGGGACAGGGGGGTCGGGCGAGCAGTACTTC
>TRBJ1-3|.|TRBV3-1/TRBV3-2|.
CASSTGHHSGNTIYF
TGTGCCAGCAGCACAGGACATCACTCTGGAAACACCATATATTTT
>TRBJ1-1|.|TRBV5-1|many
CASSLGRGTEAFF
TGCGCCAGCAGCCTGGGACGGGGCACTGAAGCTTTCTTT
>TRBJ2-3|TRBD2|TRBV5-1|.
CASSLGAGLAVDTQYF
TGCGCCAGCAGCTTGGGAGCGGGGTTAGCTGTAGATACGCAGTATTTT
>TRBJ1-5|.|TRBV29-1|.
CSVGTGNQPQHF
TGCAGCGTTGGGACAGGCAATCAGCCCCAGCATTTT
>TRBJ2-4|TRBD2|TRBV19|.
CASSPDGGTFQYF
TGTGCCAGTAGTCCCGACGGGGGGACCTTTCAGTACTTC
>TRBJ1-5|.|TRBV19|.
CASSPRQEQQPQHF
TGTGCCAGTAGTCCAAGACAGGAACAACAGCCCCAGCATTTT
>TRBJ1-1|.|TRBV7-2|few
CASSLDRHMNTEAFF
TGTGCCAGCAGCCTGGACAGACACATGAACACTGAAGCTTTCTTT
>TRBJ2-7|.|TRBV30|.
CAWSGPGPKRYF
TGTGCCTGGAGTGGTCCCGGTCCTAAGAGGTACTTC
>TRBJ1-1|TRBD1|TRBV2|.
CASSRDRGRLRTEAFF
TGTGCCAGCAGTAGGGACAGGGGGCGCCTGAGGACTGAAGCTTTCTTT
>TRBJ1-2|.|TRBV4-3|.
CASSQDRGANYGYTF
TGCGCCAGCAGCCAAGATCGGGGAGCTAACTATGGCTACACCTTC
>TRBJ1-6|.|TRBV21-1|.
CASSKAQGCNSPLHF
TGTGCCAGCAGCAAAGCACAGGGTTGTAATTCACCCCTCCACTTT